This TCR beta chain came from a study of cytomegalovirus exposure and HLA in healthy donors. This CDR3 spans 13 amino acids. V dropped 2 bases and J dropped 4 bases, with 6 bases sitting between them. The V gene's germline CDR1 is MDHEN and CDR2 SYDVKM. To note about this clone: No antigen is known for it.

The PCR had 60 Vbeta and 13 Jbeta primers. Repertoires were generated with immunoSEQ multiplex PCR, while TCRdb's copy carries only in-frame clones and drops some. Seen here are under 150,000 clones, more than 70% observed once, and the top ten hold over 2%. Notes on the study in general: Some TCR beta chains (more than 150 of them) were listed as cytomegalovirus-associated. Later genetic work tied a missense DCLRE1C variant to beta-chain V and J trimming. Across HLA loci, a later analysis found differing TCR association rates, with DRB1 most and HLA-C fewest. A later analysis reported that several of the most significant clusters appeared to be linked to common viral pathogens, among them Epstein-Barr virus.

J is TRBJ1-3 and V is TRBV28; D remains ambiguous. This receptor was obtained from a middle-aged man in good health and CMV-seronegative. Material for sequencing was PBMCs. The CDR3 is CASSLGRGNTIYF. DNA of the CDR3: TGTGCCAGCAGTTTAGGGCGCGGAAACACCATATATTTT.